Sequencing of this T cell receptor beta chain was carried out in a study of OX40 agonist ivuxolimab in advanced cancers. Study context: The treatment was a fully human IgG2 OX40 agonist, ivuxolimab. Hepatocellular carcinoma, melanoma, renal cell or head and neck cancer affected the dose-escalation patients. Participants averaged around 60 years of age (range about 23 to 80) and were 82.7% male. General study points: The study did not work out the antigen specificity of the expanded peripheral T cells.

Profiling relied on immunoSEQ multiplex PCR, and the TCRdb table lists in-frame clones only, not all of them. The data hold approximately 12,000 clones, with approximately 87% observed a single time. Trimming pared 3 bases from V and 3 bases from J, leaving 14 bases between. CDR3 length: 15 residues. Germline CDR1 and CDR2: SGHTA and FQGTGA. With regard to this clone: The target antigen is unknown.

V is TRBV7-3 and J is TRBJ1-2; a possible D gene is TRBD1 (6 bases). The clonotype was recovered from an adult with an advanced solid tumor such as melanoma, head and neck, liver or kidney cancer. The specimen comprised CD4+ or CD8+ T cells sorted from blood, sampled in a trial of the OX40 agonist ivuxolimab. The CDR3 region has the DNA TGTGCCAGCAGCTTGAACCCAGGGACACACTATGGCTACACCTTC. Its protein is CASSLNPGTHYGYTF.